These 28 T cell receptor beta chains were all obtained from the same sample, sequenced in a study of blood T cell repertoires in COVID-19. The table came from immunoSEQ multiplex PCR; TCRdb's copy has only in-frame clones and leaves some out. Of under 300,000 clones listed, 80% to 90% were seen once; the top ten hold more than 9.5%. Sequencing used peripheral blood. The receptors shown here come from a woman aged 70 to 79 with acute or convalescent COVID-19.

The chain links TRBV30 to TRBJ1-5; D is perhaps TRBD1 (6 bases). The germline V and J ends were trimmed by 4 bases and 6 bases, with 16 bases remaining between them. Per germline, CDR1 GTSNPN and CDR2 SVGIG (reference sequence). The CDR3 is made up of 14 amino acids. CDR3 DNA: TGTGCCTGGACTCGAAGGGGGTTGGGTCAGCCCCAGCATTTT. As protein: CAWTRRGLGQPQHF.

This chain connects TRBV6-5 to TRBJ1-2; TRBD1 is a possible D gene (5 bases). The germline CDR1 and CDR2 sequences are MNHEY and SVGAGI. CDR3 length equals 11 residues. V was trimmed by 8 bases and J by 7 bases, leaving 11 bases between them. The CDR3 protein is CASLGGGGYTF. CDR3 coding DNA: TGTGCCAGCCTTGGGGGGGGTGGCTACACCTTC.

V is TRBV6-5 and J is TRBJ1-2; 7 nucleotides line up with TRBD1. The CDR3 totals 14 residues. With 8 bases clipped from V and 2 bases from J, the junction kept 8 bases outside the gene matches. The germline V gene has CDR1 MNHEY and CDR2 SVGAGI. In nucleotides, the CDR3 is TGTGCCAGCGACAGGGATTTTTCGAACTATGGCTACACCTTC. Translation: CASDRDFSNYGYTF.

This clone was observed a single time. This chain uses TRBV5-1 with TRBJ1-2; a possible D gene is TRBD1 (5 bases). The germline CDR1 and CDR2 sequences are SGHRS and YFSETQ. This CDR3 has 14 residues. Trimming left V 0 bases short and J 6 bases short, with 12 bases between. In nucleotides, the CDR3 is TGCGCCAGCAGCTTGGGCACAGGCCAACATGGCTACACCTTC. Protein product: CASSLGTGQHGYTF.

V gene TRBV6-5 combines with J gene TRBJ1-3; perhaps TRBD1 as D (5 bases). Trimming stripped 2 bases from V and 2 bases from J, with 10 bases between. CDR3 length: 15 residues. The germline V gene has CDR1 MNHEY and CDR2 SVGAGI. This CDR3 reads CASSYRGSPGNTIYF. CDR3 nucleotide sequence: TGTGCCAGCAGTTACAGGGGTTCCCCTGGAAACACCATATATTTT.

The chain is built from TRBV6-1 and TRBJ2-1; 8 bases line up with TRBD2. V shed 1 base, J shed 4 bases, and the junction held 3 bases outside the gene matches. The CDR3 consists of 15 residues. CDR1 is MNHNS and CDR2 is SASEGT in the germline V gene. The chain's CDR3 is CASSEELAGYNEQFF. Written as DNA, the CDR3 is TGTGCCAGCAGTGAAGAGCTAGCGGGTTACAATGAGCAGTTCTTC.

In its sample, this clone was seen a few times. The chain combines TRBV12-3 or TRBV12-4 with TRBJ2-1; D gene uncertain. CDR3 length equals 12 residues. Between the trimmed V and J ends, which lost 3 bases and 8 bases, there was a span of 8 bases. The CDR3 is CASSFESYEQFF. The CDR3 coding sequence is TGTGCCAGCAGTTTCGAGAGCTATGAGCAGTTCTTC.

The chain joins TRBV6-5 to TRBJ2-2; no clear D. This CDR3 is built from 13 residues. Germline V gives CDR1 MNHEY, CDR2 SVGAGI. V lost 5 bases and J 6 bases, leaving 10 bases between the germline ends. The CDR3 region is CASSPGIPGELFF. The CDR3 nucleotides are TGTGCCAGCAGTCCCGGTATACCCGGGGAGCTGTTTTTT.

CDR3 amino acids: CSVEAMTGYGYTF. As DNA, the CDR3 is TGCAGCGTTGAAGCGATGACAGGCTATGGCTACACCTTC. V usage is TRBV29-1 and J usage is TRBJ1-2, with a tentative D call TRBD1 (6 bases). The germline V gene encodes CDR1 SQVTM and CDR2 ANQGSEA. Trimming pared 1 base from V and 4 bases from J, leaving 10 bases between. The CDR3 totals 13 residues.

This clone occurred a few times. As DNA, the CDR3 is TGTGCCAGCAGGGCTACACAGGAAGTTCAGCCCCAGCATTTT. It specifies CASRATQEVQPQHF. The genes are TRBV3-1 (or the pseudogene TRBV3-2) and TRBJ1-5; weak D call: TRBD1 (5 bases). V was clipped by 6 bases and J by 6 bases, with 15 bases between them. Germline lookup yields CDR1 LGHDT and CDR2 YNNKEL (reference sequence). CDR3 length: 14 amino acids.

This chain links TRBV30 with TRBJ1-1; no reliable D call. The germline CDR1 and CDR2 sequences are GTSNPN and SVGIG (reference sequence). V gave up 4 bases and J gave up 0 bases, with 3 bases separating them. The CDR3 has 11 residues. CDR3 coding DNA: TGTGCCTGGAATATGAACACTGAAGCTTTCTTT. Translated: CAWNMNTEAFF.

The V and J genes are TRBV6-1 and TRBJ2-5; the match to TRBD1 covers 9 bases. CDR3 length: 15 residues. Germline CDR1 MNHNS, CDR2 SASEGT. Trimming cost V 4 bases and J 1 base; bases outside gene matches: 4. The chain's CDR3 is CASSATTGGQETQYF. Here the CDR3 DNA reads TGTGCCAGCAGTGCCACGACAGGGGGCCAAGAGACCCAGTACTTC.

This sequence joins TRBV2 and TRBJ2-7, with 9 bases identical to TRBD2. The J segment lost 4 bases and the V segment lost 3 bases, leaving 7 bases of the junction unmatched. In germline, CDR1 is SNHLY, CDR2 FYNNEI. The CDR3 totals 15 residues. The CDR3 loop is CASSDGLAGWYEQYF. Here the CDR3 DNA reads TGTGCCAGCAGTGATGGGCTAGCGGGGTGGTACGAGCAGTACTTC.

The V gene is TRBV7-3, the J gene TRBJ2-1; 7 bases map to TRBD2. J gave up 7 bases and V 5 bases, and 8 bases lay outside the gene matches. The CDR3 length is 14 residues. CDR1 and CDR2 from the germline V gene are SGHTA and FQGTGA. CDR3 nucleotides: TGTGCCAGCAGCCTCGGACTAGTCGGGAATGAGCAGTTCTTC. This gives the protein CASSLGLVGNEQFF.

The CDR3 reads CASSLVSREKLFF. Written as DNA, the CDR3 is TGTGCCAGCAGCTTAGTTTCTAGGGAAAAACTGTTTTTT. The rearrangement links TRBV11-2 to TRBJ1-4; D is ambiguous. This CDR3 comprises 13 residues. V lost 1 base and J 8 bases, leaving 8 bases between the germline ends. Per germline, CDR1 SGHAT and CDR2 FQNNGV.

This clone turned up a few times. This chain connects TRBV5-8 to TRBJ1-5; D gene unclear. The germline V gene encodes CDR1 SGHTS and CDR2 YDEGEE. This CDR3 is 14 amino acids long. The V and J ends lost 1 base and 4 bases respectively, with 9 bases between them. The CDR3 DNA sequence: TGTGCCAGCAGCTTGATAGCCAGTAATCAGCCCCAGCATTTT. Amino acids: CASSLIASNQPQHF.

This chain links TRBV10-3 with TRBJ1-2, with 8 bases aligning to TRBD1. Trimming removed 3 bases from V and 8 bases from J; junction bases left unmatched: 11. This CDR3 is 15 amino acids long. Germline V gene sequence: CDR1 ENHRY, CDR2 SYGVKD. The CDR3 nucleotides are TGTGCCATCAGTGACGTACAGGGGGAGGTTAGCGGCTACACCTTC. This gives the protein CAISDVQGEVSGYTF.

The chain uses TRBV5-5 and TRBJ1-1, with D possibly TRBD1 on 6 matching bases. Germline CDR1 and CDR2: SGHKS and YYEKEE (reference sequence). Trimming stripped 6 bases from V and 9 bases from J, with 15 bases between. CDR3 length equals 12 residues. CDR3 protein: CASTFTGYQAFF. In DNA, the CDR3 is TGTGCCAGCACCTTTACAGGGTACCAAGCTTTCTTT.

The gene calls are TRBV3-1 (or the pseudogene TRBV3-2) and TRBJ1-2, with 9 bases fitting TRBD1. The CDR3 loop spans 14 amino acids. Trimming removed 1 base from V and 8 bases from J; junction bases left unmatched: 5. Germline lookup yields CDR1 LGHDT and CDR2 YNNKEL (reference sequence). CDR3 loop: CASSQGQGEGGYTF. The CDR3 DNA sequence: TGTGCCAGCAGCCAAGGACAGGGGGAGGGAGGCTACACCTTC.

The CDR3 DNA follows: TGTGCCAGCAGCTTAAAGACTAGCGGGCTTAGGGATGAGCAGTTCTTC. Protein: CASSLKTSGLRDEQFF. The V gene is TRBV7-2, the J gene TRBJ2-1; 10 nucleotides align to TRBD2. This CDR3 region has 16 residues. V shed 2 bases, J shed 8 bases, and the junction held 9 bases outside the gene matches. The germline gives CDR1 SGHTA, CDR2 FQGNSA.

The genes are TRBV2 and TRBJ1-2, with D perhaps matching TRBD1 (5 bases). The CDR3 has 11 amino acids. Looked up from germline, CDR1 is SNHLY and CDR2 is FYNNEI. The V gene lost 8 bases and the J gene lost 6 bases, with 10 bases spanning the gap. The DNA of the CDR3 is TGTGCCAGCGTGGCAGGGAATGGCTACACCTTC. This gives the protein CASVAGNGYTF.

The chain links TRBV21-1 to TRBJ1-3; TRBD1, the table's D call, lacks a check against the DNA. TRBV21-1 is a pseudogene locus. The CDR3 runs to 17 residues. The CDR3 nucleotides read TGTGCCAGCAGCAAAGCAGGAAAGAACAGCTCTGGAAACACCATATATTTT. This sequence encodes CASSKAGKNSSGNTIYF.

This chain uses TRBV5-4 with TRBJ2-1, with TRBD1 matching 7 bases. The CDR3 totals 15 residues. With 0 bases clipped from V and 6 bases from J, the junction kept 6 bases outside the gene matches. The germline CDR1 and CDR2 sequences are SGHNT and YYREEE (reference sequence). As DNA, the CDR3 is TGTGCCAGCAGCTTGGAGGGGGCTCGTGGCAATGAGCAGTTCTTC. This sequence encodes CASSLEGARGNEQFF.

The rearrangement uses TRBV2 and TRBJ1-1; D gene unclear. The germline CDR1 and CDR2 sequences are SNHLY and FYNNEI. This CDR3 comprises 13 residues. V shed 3 bases and J shed 3 bases, with 8 bases lying between them. This CDR3 reads CASSDRLHTEAFF. CDR3 sequence (DNA): TGTGCCAGCAGTGACAGGTTGCACACTGAAGCTTTCTTT.

This chain links TRBV4-1 with TRBJ1-3, with a tentative D call TRBD1 (5 bases). CDR3 length: 13 residues. Germline CDR1 and CDR2: MGHRA and YSYEKL. V was shortened by 0 bases and J by 8 bases, with 8 bases between the two germline ends. CDR3 residues: CASSQDRGDTIYF. CDR3 coding DNA: TGCGCCAGCAGCCAAGATCGGGGGGACACCATATATTTT.

CDR3 nucleotides: TGCGCCAGCAGCTTTCAGGGGGCCGGAGATACGCAGTATTTT. As protein: CASSFQGAGDTQYF. The rearrangement links TRBV5-1 to TRBJ2-3; 8 bases line up with TRBD1. The CDR3 covers 14 residues. Germline-derived CDR1 and CDR2 are SGHRS and YFSETQ. V shed 2 bases, J shed 5 bases, and the junction held 4 bases outside the gene matches.

V and J are TRBV10-3 and TRBJ1-1; TRBD1 agrees at 8 bases. V dropped 5 bases and J dropped 2; count of bases not matched to a gene: 4. CDR1 and CDR2 from the germline V gene are ENHRY and SYGVKD. CDR3 length equals 14 residues. CDR3 residues: CAISHRGTNTEAFF. The CDR3 nucleotides read TGTGCCATCAGTCACAGGGGGACCAACACTGAAGCTTTCTTT.

To note about this clone: Other nucleotide sequences in the sample specify the same CDR3. The chain has TRBV18 and TRBJ1-1, with D maybe TRBD1 (5 bases). Germline CDR1 reads KGHSH; CDR2 reads LQKENI. CDR3 size: 14 residues. V was pared by 3 bases and J by 1 base, with 9 bases between. The CDR3 protein is CASSPLTGNTEAFF. DNA for the CDR3: TGTGCCAGCTCACCCCTTACAGGGAACACTGAAGCTTTCTTT.